The source of this T cell receptor (beta chain) is a study of beta chain features in type 1 diabetes (dated 2018 in TCRdb). Broadly, across the study: No differences in mean age, gender distribution, total cell number or subset yield were found between patients and healthy donors. Across all samples, about 110 million sorted cells were examined, and cell number per subset correlated strongly with RNA yield. The study compared the TCRB repertoires of sorted circulating CD4+ T cell subsets in recently diagnosed type 1 diabetes patients with those in matched healthy donors. Naive and central memory subsets were obtained from all 30 or so donors, but regulatory and stem cell-like memory subsets were isolated from only 8 patients and roughly 8 healthy donors.

General conclusions and limits of the study: A moderate but significant shortening of TCRB CDR3 length was observed in type 1 diabetes patients in all four CD4+ subsets. Because cDNA was sequenced instead of genomic DNA, highly expressing activated cells could be over-represented, though the groups showed no difference in activation or CD3 levels. Patients with type 1 diabetes made fewer insertions and deleted more nucleotides at VDJ recombination sites, implying thymic rearrangement abnormalities. Because the HLA sub-analyses included only small numbers of individuals, any influence of HLA type on TCRB rearrangement was left unresolved. Shorter templates might be favored by PCR, yet because patient and control samples were amplified and corrected together, any such skew would affect both groups equally. Naive, central memory and regulatory TCRB repertoires appeared to be more alike among patients than among healthy donors.

The entire isolated RNA was reverse transcribed using the High Capacity cDNA Reverse Transcription Kit, and thus expressed TCRB transcripts were sequenced. Naive, central memory and regulatory T cell samples underwent deep immunoSEQ sequencing, averaging approximately 3.5 million total reads per sample. Sorted cells were lysed in RLT buffer and RNA was extracted with DNase-treated RNeasy Micro or Mini kits, depending on cell number. Each cell subset was processed separately to prevent cross-contamination, with patient and healthy donor samples processed together. Using the immunoSEQ multiplex PCR, TCRB sequences were amplified from cDNA into 87-bp fragments spanning the CDR3 region. The amplicons were sequenced using the Illumina HiSeq platform. As for the original processing: Synthetic template baselines were used to correct PCR bias computationally, reads within Hamming distance 2 were collapsed, and singletons that could not be merged were discarded. Reads were aligned against IMGT so that V, D and J genes, CDR3 length and insertions or deletions at six rearrangement sites could be assigned. Within each subset, clonotype counts were normalized to the number of sorted cells before true diversity and Gini coefficients were calculated with the tcR R package. The overlap coefficient, calculated on TCRB nucleotide sequences, was used to quantify repertoire sharing. Out-of-frame TCRB sequences from naive cells were analyzed to stand in for the pre-selection repertoire. The source is immuneACCESS, and TCRdb retained only in-frame sequences with V and J called. Part of the clones is not carried over; for the studies checked, unresolved V genes explain less than half of this, and the remainder is unexplained. The D gene and trimming were derived from the DNA, and the V and J assignments and clone size from that table. This sample has some 700,000 clones in its table, and roughly 12% of those were observed once. The leading ten clones occupy 0.022% of the sample.

From each donor, a single peripheral blood sample of about 116 mL on average was drawn into heparinised tubes. A BD FACSAria II and a panel including CD45RO, CCR7, CD25, CD127, CD95 and CD27 were used to sort naive, central memory, regulatory and stem cell-like memory CD4+ T cells. All sorted populations exceeded 98% purity. PBMCs were isolated immediately by Lymphoprep density gradient centrifugation and stained directly without culture. To minimize batch effects, samples were stained and sorted in pairs, one healthy donor with one patient per experiment. This clone was counted only a few times. No antigen is known for it. No clone much larger than this one lies a single base away; base qualities are absent. CDR1 and CDR2 are drawn from the germline V gene: KGHSH, LQKENI. At the junction V is shortened by 4 bases and J by 7 bases, with 10 bases in between. From the cysteine up to the phenylalanine, the CDR3 has a length of 13 residues. The sequence is cut down to CDR3 DNA, 39 bases in frame from base 1.

The receptor was derived from a man younger than 35 with type 1 diabetes. The rearrangement combines TRBV18 with TRBJ1-4; the D gene is perhaps TRBD1, on 6 matching bases. The specimen sequenced was naive CD4+ T cells from blood. The meaning of the sample's cell subset or site label: true naive CD4+ T cells. The DNA reads as follows: TGTGCCAGCTCACGGAGGGGGACTGAAAAACTGTTTTTT. The translation is CASSRRGTEKLFF.